This T cell receptor (beta chain) was captured in a study of blood T cell repertoires in COVID-19. As for the study in general: Acute-phase and convalescent COVID-19 samples originated in the United States, Italy and Spain. Sources were T cells, B-cell-depleted T cells, or PBMCs; the material itself was cDNA or gDNA.

The CDR3 length is 14 residues. V lost 5 bases to trimming and J lost 0 bases, with 11 bases between them. Per the germline V gene, CDR1 is GTSNPN and CDR2 is SVGIG (reference sequence). In the original processing: Reference gene primers were amplified, and this amplification served to estimate nucleated cell counts. Method: immunoSEQ multiplex PCR; TCRdb's copy keeps in-frame clones and lacks some. The D gene and trimming were derived from the DNA, and the V and J assignments and clone size from that table. Among about 83,000 clones listed, 86% were seen once. The chain links TRBV30 to TRBJ2-1, with a possible D match to TRBD1 (5 bases). The clonotype originates from a woman older than 75 in a cohort sampled during active or convalescent COVID-19. Input material: peripheral blood. The CDR3 sequence: CAWGAGISYNEQFF. CDR3 bases: TGTGCCTGGGGCGCAGGGATCTCCTACAATGAGCAGTTCTTC.